The rows below give T cell receptor beta chains drawn from one sample of a study of regulatory T cells in long-lasting Graves disease. MiXCR, applied by TCRdb to the multiplex PCR reads, yields one record per CDR3 protein. Of some 470,000 distinct CDR3 sequences in the sample, around a fifth were seen once. This specimen was peripheral blood mononuclear cells (PBMCs), taken when the disease was refractory, from a patient treated with antithyroid drugs. The origin of the receptors is a female donor with Graves disease. CDR3s include the opening cysteine and the closing phenylalanine or tryptophan. Each record gives: J gene, clone size, V gene, D gene, CDR3 DNA, CDR3 protein. The D gene is left open where the match is weak. Rows may omit the clone size; those that give it use once, few, many or a size class.

J gene: TRBJ2-5; clone size: many; V gene: TRBV2; D gene: .; CDR3 DNA: TGTGCCAGCAACTCACTGGCTTCCCAAGAGACCCAGTACTTC; CDR3 protein: CASNSLASQETQYF
J gene: TRBJ1-2; clone size: .; V gene: TRBV29-1; D gene: .; CDR3 DNA: TGCAGCGTTGAGCTCCGGGATCTTCACCTCGGGGGCTACACCTTC; CDR3 protein: CSVELRDLHLGGYTF
J gene: TRBJ1-1; clone size: .; V gene: TRBV6-2/TRBV6-3; D gene: .; CDR3 DNA: TGTGCCAGCTCACCGCTATCGGTTGGTCCGAGTGAAGCTTTCTTT; CDR3 protein: CASSPLSVGPSEAFF
J gene: TRBJ2-7; clone size: many; V gene: TRBV27; D gene: .; CDR3 DNA: TGTGCCAGCAGTGCGGGACCTTGGGTCTACGAGCAGTACTTC; CDR3 protein: CASSAGPWVYEQYF
J gene: TRBJ2-5; clone size: many; V gene: TRBV20-1; D gene: .; CDR3 DNA: TGCAGTGCTATACAGGGGACCCAGTACTTC; CDR3 protein: CSAIQGTQYF
J gene: TRBJ1-2; clone size: many; V gene: TRBV27; D gene: TRBD1; CDR3 DNA: TGTGCCAGCAGTAACAGGGGGGGAGATGGCTACACCTTC; CDR3 protein: CASSNRGGDGYTF
J gene: TRBJ2-7; clone size: .; V gene: TRBV7-2; D gene: TRBD2; CDR3 DNA: TGTGCCAGCAGCCTCTCTAAAGTATCTCGGGGAGGGTCCTACGAGCAGTACTTC; CDR3 protein: CASSLSKVSRGGSYEQYF
J gene: TRBJ2-2; clone size: .; V gene: TRBV20-1; D gene: TRBD1; CDR3 DNA: TGCAGTGCTACCCGACAGGGTTCTAACACCGGGGAGCTGTTTTTT; CDR3 protein: CSATRQGSNTGELFF
J gene: TRBJ2-1; clone size: .; V gene: TRBV27; D gene: TRBD1; CDR3 DNA: TGTGCCAGCAGTTTAGTTCTCACAGGGGGTACGAATGAGCAGTTCTTC; CDR3 protein: CASSLVLTGGTNEQFF
J gene: TRBJ2-3; clone size: .; V gene: TRBV12-3/TRBV12-4; D gene: .; CDR3 DNA: TGTGCCACCTTAGATTCAGGGACAGATACGCAGTATTTT; CDR3 protein: CATLDSGTDTQYF
J gene: TRBJ1-6; clone size: .; V gene: TRBV7-3; D gene: .; CDR3 DNA: TGTGCCAGCAGCGATCTATTCCCGGGTTCACCCCTCCACTTT; CDR3 protein: CASSDLFPGSPLHF